Below, one T cell receptor (beta chain) is given with its context. TCRdb's table, derived via immunoSEQ multiplex PCR, lists solely in-frame clones and lacks some. The sample has 7,900 or so clones; 94% are singletons. The data originate from a study of T cells in tumors and immune-related adverse events. With 0 bases removed from V and 9 bases from J, the gap between germline ends came to 15 bases. The germline V gene encodes CDR1 MNHNY and CDR2 SVGAGI (reference sequence). The CDR3 is made up of 15 amino acids. The sequenced sample was lymph node tissue, obtained from a patient treated with anti-PD-1 therapy. The V call is TRBV6-6, the J call TRBJ2-1; possible D gene TRBD2, 5 bases. The clonotype originates from a female donor with metastatic renal cell carcinoma. The CDR3 reads CASSYSGLALSEQFF. The CDR3 DNA reads as TGTGCCAGCAGTTACTCTGGACTCGCCCTCAGTGAGCAGTTCTTC.